The 18 T cell receptor beta chains below were found in one sample sequenced in a study of T cell repertoires in cytomegalovirus infection. Antigens for these TCRs are unknown. Using its own MiXCR run on the reads, TCRdb lists one record per CDR3 protein. The profile shows 700,000 to 900,000 distinct CDR3 sequences, roughly 29% of them singletons. The sample in question was cultured CD8+ T cells from PBMCs, obtained from culture after CMV antigen stimulation. The origin of the receptors is a human donor in good health (CMV status not recorded). Some clones in this sample may be carry-over from other donors' samples.

This clonotype was recorded a few times. The chain combines TRBV28 with TRBJ1-2, with a weak D call TRBD1 (5 bases). The CDR3 totals 13 residues. The germline CDR1 and CDR2 sequences are MDHEN and SYDVKM. Trimming left V 7 bases short and J 8 bases short, with 17 bases between. In DNA, the CDR3 is TGTGCCAGCAAGGGAGTTCCCGCAGGGGGCTACACCTTC. Its protein product is CASKGVPAGGYTF.

The chain joins TRBV5-1 to TRBJ2-7; 9 bases fit TRBD1. CDR3 length: 13 residues. Germline CDR1 SGHRS, CDR2 YFSETQ. J was trimmed by 4 bases and V by 7 bases; bases with no gene match: 6. CDR3 in amino acids: CASGDRGEYEQYF. DNA of the CDR3: TGCGCCAGCGGAGACAGGGGGGAATACGAGCAGTACTTC.

The genes are TRBV2 and TRBJ1-2; D unclear. Trimming stripped 8 bases from V and 2 bases from J, with 9 bases between. The CDR3 contains 12 residues. Germline V gene sequence: CDR1 SNHLY, CDR2 FYNNEI. The CDR3 protein is CASLDGNYGYTF. The CDR3 DNA is TGTGCCAGCCTTGACGGCAACTATGGCTACACCTTC. Filled out from reference TRBV2 and TRBJ1-2, the complete variable domain reads EPEVTQTPSHQVTQMGQEVILRCVPISNHLYFYWYRQILGQKVEFLVSFYNNEISEKSEIFDDQFSVERPDGSNFTLKIRSTKLEDSAMYFCASLDGNYGYTFGSGTRLTVV.

This clonotype was detected once. The rearrangement links TRBV6-1 to TRBJ2-1, with 8 bases lining up with TRBD1. Germline-derived CDR1 and CDR2 are MNHNS and SASEGT. CDR3 size: 15 residues. Trimming at V came to 1 base and at J to 12 bases, leaving 11 bases not matched to a gene. The CDR3 protein is CASSEGQGRIVGQFF. DNA for the CDR3: TGTGCCAGCAGTGAAGGACAGGGGAGGATAGTGGGGCAGTTCTTC.

This chain connects TRBV7-9 to TRBJ2-7; D may be TRBD2 (7 bases). The V gene's germline CDR1 is SEHNR and CDR2 FQNEAQ (reference sequence). Trimming removed 1 base from V and 3 bases from J, with 10 bases in between. CDR3 length: 14 residues. CDR3 nucleotides: TGTGCCAGCAGCTTAGTCGGGGGGCTCTACGAGCAGTACTTC. This gives the protein CASSLVGGLYEQYF.

The chain carries TRBV28 and TRBJ1-6; possible D gene TRBD1, 5 bases. The germline V gene encodes CDR1 MDHEN and CDR2 SYDVKM. This CDR3 contains 16 residues. Trimming cost V 6 bases and J 8 bases, with 20 bases left between them. CDR3 nucleotide sequence: TGTGCCAGCAGGCCTCCGTGGGGGGAGGGTGATTCACCCCTCCACTTT. It encodes CASRPPWGEGDSPLHF. The full variable domain, with the rest looked up from reference TRBV28 and TRBJ1-6, is DVKVTQSSRYLVKRTGEKVFLECVQDMDHENMFWYRQDPGLGLRLIYFSYDVKMKEKGDIPEGYSVSREKKERFSLILESASTNQTSMYLCASRPPWGEGDSPLHFGNGTRLTVT.

This clonotype was detected many times. The chain employs TRBV7-2 and TRBJ2-3; 12 bases line up with TRBD2. With 7 bases clipped from V and 4 bases from J, the junction kept 6 bases outside the gene matches. Germline loops: CDR1 SGHTA, CDR2 FQGNSA. The CDR3 extends over 15 amino acids. Here the CDR3 DNA reads TGTGCCAGCACTTCTAGCGGGGGGGCCGCAGATACGCAGTATTTT. It yields the protein CASTSSGGAADTQYF.

The CDR3 sequence: CATSRAGTGSPNDPQHF. The DNA for the CDR3 is TGTGCCACCAGCAGAGCCGGGACAGGATCCCCCAATGACCCCCAGCATTTT. The chain recombines TRBV15 with TRBJ1-5, with 8 bases identical to TRBD1. V lost 1 base, J lost 10 bases, and 15 bases stayed unmatched. The germline CDR1 and CDR2 sequences are LNHNV and YYDKDF (reference sequence). The CDR3 contains 17 residues.

This clonotype was counted a few times. The rearrangement joins TRBV19 to TRBJ2-7, with TRBD1 identical over 12 bases. The CDR3 totals 15 residues. Germline CDR1 reads LNHDA; CDR2 reads SQIVND (reference sequence). The V gene end was trimmed by 3 bases and the J gene end by 3 bases; junction bases not matched to a gene: 3. The CDR3 reads CASSIGTGGFYEQYF. DNA of the CDR3: TGTGCCAGTAGTATCGGGACAGGGGGCTTCTACGAGCAGTACTTC.

This clonotype has only a few counts. V is TRBV7-6 and J is TRBJ2-1; TRBD1 agrees at 9 bases. This CDR3 is built from 15 residues. V gave up 5 bases and J gave up 3 bases; unmatched junction bases: 5. CDR1 SGHVS and CDR2 FNYEAQ come from the germline V gene. The CDR3 spells CASSRRTGVYNEQFF. The CDR3 nucleotides read TGTGCCAGCAGCCGCCGGACAGGGGTCTACAATGAGCAGTTCTTC.

The V call is TRBV27, the J call TRBJ2-1; TRBD2 aligns across 7 bases. The CDR3 is 17 amino acids. Germline V CDR1 and CDR2: MNHEY, SMNVEV (reference sequence). The junction had 12 bases not matched to a gene; V was cut back by 0 bases and J by 7 bases. CDR3 amino acids: CASSLSRYRDYENEQFF. The DNA of the CDR3 is TGTGCCAGCAGTTTATCAAGGTACCGGGACTATGAGAATGAGCAGTTCTTC.

The chain couples TRBV7-9 to TRBJ2-3; no firm D call. The CDR3 has 14 residues. V lost 5 bases to trimming and J lost 2 bases, with 11 bases between them. Germline V gives CDR1 SEHNR, CDR2 FQNEAQ (reference sequence). Here the CDR3 reads CASSPYHYTDTQYF. Written as DNA, the CDR3 is TGTGCCAGCAGCCCCTACCACTACACAGATACGCAGTATTTT.

V usage is TRBV4-2 and J usage is TRBJ1-1; 7 nucleotides align to TRBD1. V trimming: 1 base; J trimming: 10 bases; junction bases outside the gene matches: 12. Germline CDR1 and CDR2: LGHNA and YNFKEQ. CDR3 length equals 15 residues. The CDR3 protein is CASSQALATGMVAFF. DNA of the CDR3: TGTGCCAGCAGCCAAGCCCTGGCGACAGGGATGGTAGCTTTCTTT.

The sample holds a few counts of this clonotype. This sequence joins TRBV6-2 or TRBV6-3 and TRBJ2-7; no clear D gene. V lost 7 bases, J lost 0 bases, and 10 bases lay in between. Per germline, CDR1 MNHEY and CDR2 SVGEGT. The CDR3 contains 13 residues. This CDR3 is CASNIGISYEQYV. The CDR3 DNA sequence: TGTGCCAGCAACATAGGGATCTCCTACGAGCAGTACGTC.

This clonotype was counted between two and nine times. The CDR3 region is CASGTSEGNSNQPQHF. CDR3 bases: TGTGCCAGCGGGACTTCCGAGGGAAATAGCAATCAGCCCCAGCATTTT. V gene TRBV27 combines with J gene TRBJ1-5; D might be TRBD1 (5 bases). Germline lookup yields CDR1 MNHEY and CDR2 SMNVEV (reference sequence). V dropped 8 bases and J dropped 0 bases, with 17 bases sitting between them. This CDR3 is built from 16 residues.

The chain combines TRBV7-9 with TRBJ1-6; no clear D gene. Germline V gene sequence: CDR1 SEHNR, CDR2 FQNEAQ (reference sequence). Between the trimmed V and J ends, which lost 4 bases and 10 bases, there was a span of 11 bases. CDR3 length equals 13 residues. The CDR3: CASSWAGYSPLHF. The CDR3 coding sequence is TGTGCCAGCAGCTGGGCCGGGTACTCACCCCTCCACTTT.

The chain carries TRBV3-1 and TRBJ1-1, with a weak D call TRBD1 (5 bases). V was pared by 7 bases and J by 7 bases, with 13 bases between. Germline CDR1 LGHDT, CDR2 YNNKEL (reference sequence). The length of the CDR3 is 12 residues. CDR3 coding DNA: TGTGCCAGCACCGGCGAGGGGAATGAAGCTTTCTTT. Protein product: CASTGEGNEAFF.

The chain employs TRBV7-9 and TRBJ2-1; a weak D match, TRBD2 (5 bases). The germline V gene encodes CDR1 SEHNR and CDR2 FQNEAQ (reference sequence). The ends were cut back, 5 bases at V and 2 bases at J, with 10 bases in the middle. The CDR3 consists of 14 residues. The CDR3 nucleotides read TGTGCCAGCAGCGAGGGCCTAACCTACAATGAGCAGTTCTTC. Translated: CASSEGLTYNEQFF.